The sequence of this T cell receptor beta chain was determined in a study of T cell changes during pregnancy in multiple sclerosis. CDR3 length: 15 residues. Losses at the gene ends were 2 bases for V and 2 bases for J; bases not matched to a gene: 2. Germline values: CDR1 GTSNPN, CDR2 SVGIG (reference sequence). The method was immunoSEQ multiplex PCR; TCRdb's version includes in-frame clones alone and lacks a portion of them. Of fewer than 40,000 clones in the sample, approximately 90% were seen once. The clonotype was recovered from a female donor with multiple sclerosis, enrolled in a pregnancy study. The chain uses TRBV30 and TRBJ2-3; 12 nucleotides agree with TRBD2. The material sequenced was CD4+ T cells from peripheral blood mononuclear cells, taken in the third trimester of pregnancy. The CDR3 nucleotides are TGTGCCTGGAGTCGACTAGCGGGAGCCACAGATACGCAGTATTTT. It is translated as CAWSRLAGATDTQYF. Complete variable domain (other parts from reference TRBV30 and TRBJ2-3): SQTIHQWPATLVQPVGSPLSLECTVEGTSNPNLYWYRQAAGRGLQLLFYSVGIGQISSEVPQNLSASRPQDRQFILSSKKLLLSDSGFYLCAWSRLAGATDTQYFGPGTRLTVL.